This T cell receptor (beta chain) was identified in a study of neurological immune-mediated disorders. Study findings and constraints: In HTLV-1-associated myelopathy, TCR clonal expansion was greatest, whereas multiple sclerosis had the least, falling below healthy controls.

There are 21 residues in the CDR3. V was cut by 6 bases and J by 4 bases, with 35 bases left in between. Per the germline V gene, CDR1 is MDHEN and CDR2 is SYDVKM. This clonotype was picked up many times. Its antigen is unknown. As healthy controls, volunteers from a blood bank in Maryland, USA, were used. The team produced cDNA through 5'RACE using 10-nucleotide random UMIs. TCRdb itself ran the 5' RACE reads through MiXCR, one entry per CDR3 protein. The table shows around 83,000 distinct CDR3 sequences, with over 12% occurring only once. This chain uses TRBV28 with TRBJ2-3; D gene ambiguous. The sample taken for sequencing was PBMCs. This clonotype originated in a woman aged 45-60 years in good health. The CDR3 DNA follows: TGTGCCAGCAGCCCCGACCCATCATCATGGACCCCCAACTCAGAGCCAGATACGCAGTATTTT. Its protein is CASSPDPSSWTPNSEPDTQYF. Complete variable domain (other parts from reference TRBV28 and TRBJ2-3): DVKVTQSSRYLVKRTGEKVFLECVQDMDHENMFWYRQDPGLGLRLIYFSYDVKMKEKGDIPEGYSVSREKKERFSLILESASTNQTSMYLCASSPDPSSWTPNSEPDTQYFGPGTRLTVL.